The T cell receptor (beta chain) described here comes from a study of CD8 T cells in Susac syndrome (dated by TCRdb to the late 2010s). Background for the entire study: Whether CD8+ T cell activation and differentiation in Susac syndrome was antigen driven was tested using repertoire sequencing. Results the study describes overall, beyond this receptor: The number of individuals in the TCR sequencing and HLA analysis was acknowledged as relatively small.

Details on this clonotype: Its target antigen remains unknown. No clone much larger than this one lies a single base away; base qualities are absent.

CDR1 KGHSH and CDR2 LQKENI are derived from the germline V gene. V loses 3 bases, J loses 5 bases, and the germline ends lie 14 bases apart. Including the terminal cysteine and phenylalanine, the CDR3 comprises 15 residues. The kept DNA is CDR3 alone, 45 bases in frame from the first base. Peripheral blood CD8+ and CD4+ T cells from healthy donors, Susac syndrome patients and multiple sclerosis patients were profiled using high-throughput TCR beta sequencing. The multiple sclerosis controls were treatment-naive patients whose relapsing-remitting disease, either stable or active, fulfilled the revised McDonald criteria. CD8+ TEMRA cells were enriched by FACS, while bulk CD8+ and CD4+ T cells were purified by magnetic negative isolation. Blood was drawn into EDTA tubes, processed within 24 hours, and PBMCs were isolated by density gradient centrifugation. PBMCs intended for TCR sequencing were frozen in liquid nitrogen and were later thawed in a 37 degrees C water bath. A purity of at least 90% was achieved for sorted or isolated CD4+, CD8+ and CD8+ TEMRA cells.

RNA was extracted with the RNeasy kit and roughly 0.45 to 1 ug was reverse transcribed using random hexamers. The immunoSEQ multiplex PCR assay, which covers 54 Vbeta and 13 Jbeta segments, was used to amplify TCR beta CDR3 regions. To correct PCR amplification bias, a synthetic template baseline was used for both primer optimization and computational correction. As for how the authors treated the data: Reads were annotated to V, D and J genes per IMGT and analyzed with immunoSEQ Analyzer, keeping only productive sequences. To calculate clonality, Shannon entropy was normalized by log2 of the number of productive unique sequences and then subtracted from one. For each patient and control, public and private clones were evaluated among the 100 most prevalent clones. Susac-specific clones were defined as absent from healthy and MS cohorts, 1052 published viral clones and other ImmuneACCESS disease sequences. TCRdb redid the processing of the public reads, applying fastp at Q25 and MiXCR, and retained in-frame beta chains. Identical CDR3 proteins give one entry, which carries the most common genes and DNA. The V and J calls and clone size are TCRdb's, not the authors'. In this sample the table shows about 210,000 distinct CDR3 sequences, 95% of which occur a single time. The ten largest clones take up about 0.088% of the sample.

Input material: CD4+ T cells from PBMCs. The source of this sequence is a human donor with multiple sclerosis. Recombination linked TRBV18 to TRBJ1-5, with no confidently assigned D gene. The nucleotide sequence is TGTGCCAGCTCACCGACGATCCAGACCGATCAGCCCCAGCATTTT. It encodes CASSPTIQTDQPQHF.